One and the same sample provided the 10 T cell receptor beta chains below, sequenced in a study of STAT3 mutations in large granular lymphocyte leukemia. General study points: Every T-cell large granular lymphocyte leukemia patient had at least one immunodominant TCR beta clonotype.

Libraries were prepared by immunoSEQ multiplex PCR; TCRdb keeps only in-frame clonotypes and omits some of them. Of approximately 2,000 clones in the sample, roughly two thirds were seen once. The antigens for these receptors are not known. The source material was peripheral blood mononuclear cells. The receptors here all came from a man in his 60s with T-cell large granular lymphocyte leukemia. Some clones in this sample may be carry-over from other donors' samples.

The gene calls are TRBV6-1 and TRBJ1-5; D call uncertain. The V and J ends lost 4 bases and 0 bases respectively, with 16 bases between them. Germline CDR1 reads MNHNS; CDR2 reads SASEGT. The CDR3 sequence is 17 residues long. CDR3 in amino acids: CASSGGRALYSNQPQHF. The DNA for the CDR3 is TGTGCCAGCAGTGGAGGACGGGCCCTTTATAGCAATCAGCCCCAGCATTTT.

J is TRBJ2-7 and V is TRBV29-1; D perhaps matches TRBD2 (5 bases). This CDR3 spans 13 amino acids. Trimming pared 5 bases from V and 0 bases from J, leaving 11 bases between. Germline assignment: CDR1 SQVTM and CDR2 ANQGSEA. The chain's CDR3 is CSVLPRDSYEQYF. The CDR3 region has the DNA TGCAGCGTTCTCCCGAGGGACTCCTACGAGCAGTACTTC.

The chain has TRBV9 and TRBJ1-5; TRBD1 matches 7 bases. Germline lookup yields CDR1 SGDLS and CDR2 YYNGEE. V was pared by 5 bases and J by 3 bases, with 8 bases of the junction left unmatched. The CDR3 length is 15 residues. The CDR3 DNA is TGTGCCAGCAGTTTAACAGGGGCCGACAATCAGCCCCAGCATTTT. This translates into CASSLTGADNQPQHF.

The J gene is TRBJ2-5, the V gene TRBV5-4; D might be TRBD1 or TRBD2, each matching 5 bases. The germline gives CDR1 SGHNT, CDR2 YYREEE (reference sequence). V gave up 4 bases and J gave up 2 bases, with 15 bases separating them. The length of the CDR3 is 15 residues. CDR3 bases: TGTGCCAGCAGCCGCACGGGGCACACTCAAGAGACCCAGTACTTC. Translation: CASSRTGHTQETQYF.

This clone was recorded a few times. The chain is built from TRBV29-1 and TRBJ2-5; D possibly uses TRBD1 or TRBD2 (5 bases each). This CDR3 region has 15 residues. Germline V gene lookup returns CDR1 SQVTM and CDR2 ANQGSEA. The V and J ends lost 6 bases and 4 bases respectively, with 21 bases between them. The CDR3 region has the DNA TGCAGCGTCGCCGGTCGGGGCCGATGGGGAGAGACCCAGTACTTC. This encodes CSVAGRGRWGETQYF.

The CDR3 protein is CASSPPFRVGYGYTF. In nucleotides, the CDR3 is TGTGCCAGCTCACCACCTTTCAGGGTAGGCTATGGCTACACCTTC. The chain recombines TRBV18 with TRBJ1-2; tentatively, D is TRBD1 (5 bases). Trimming pared 0 bases from V and 4 bases from J, leaving 12 bases between. The V gene's germline CDR1 is KGHSH and CDR2 LQKENI. This CDR3 region has 15 residues.

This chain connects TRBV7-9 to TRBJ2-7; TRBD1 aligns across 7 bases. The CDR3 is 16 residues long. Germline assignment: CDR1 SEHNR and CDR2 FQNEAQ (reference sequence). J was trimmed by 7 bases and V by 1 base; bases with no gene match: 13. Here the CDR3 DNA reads TGTGCCAGCAGCTTAGATCACAGGGGCAGATTGAGGGAGCAGTACTTC. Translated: CASSLDHRGRLREQYF.

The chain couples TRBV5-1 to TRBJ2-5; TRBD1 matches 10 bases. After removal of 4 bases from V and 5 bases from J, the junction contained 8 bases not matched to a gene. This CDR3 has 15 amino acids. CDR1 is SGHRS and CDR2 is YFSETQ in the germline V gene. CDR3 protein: CASSLGTGDGETQYF. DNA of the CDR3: TGCGCCAGCAGCCTTGGGACAGGGGATGGGGAGACCCAGTACTTC.

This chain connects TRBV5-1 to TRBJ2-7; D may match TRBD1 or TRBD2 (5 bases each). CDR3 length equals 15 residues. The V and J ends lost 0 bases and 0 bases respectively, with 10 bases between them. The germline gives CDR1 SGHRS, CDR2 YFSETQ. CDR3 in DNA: TGCGCCAGCAGCTTGGCCGGGGCGGGCTCCTACGAGCAGTACTTC. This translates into CASSLAGAGSYEQYF.

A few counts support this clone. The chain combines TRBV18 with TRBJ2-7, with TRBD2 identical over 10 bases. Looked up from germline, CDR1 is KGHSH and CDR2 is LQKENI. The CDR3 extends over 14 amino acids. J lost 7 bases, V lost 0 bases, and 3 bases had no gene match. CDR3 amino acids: CASSPPTSGLEQYF. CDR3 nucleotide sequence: TGTGCCAGCTCACCACCGACTAGCGGGTTAGAGCAGTACTTC.